This T cell receptor beta chain comes out of a study of cytomegalovirus exposure and HLA in healthy donors. On this clone: What it binds is unknown.

Study-wide points: A subsequent analysis found that TCR clusters from the first cohort also tended to co-occur in the 90 to 150 validation repertoires, with about 94% of cluster scores above 0.

Separate from the approximately 700-subject first cohort was the approximately 120-subject validation cohort, to which the donors belonged. The method was immunoSEQ multiplex PCR; TCRdb's version includes in-frame clones alone and lacks a portion of them. The sample has roughly 220,000 clones, roughly 84% seen once. The clonotype was recovered from a woman in her twenties or thirties in good health and CMV-seropositive. Sample: PBMCs.

The CDR3 loop is CASSPRPPPYEQYF. The CDR3 coding sequence is TGTGCCAGCAGCCCCCGTCCGCCACCCTACGAGCAGTACTTC. This sequence joins TRBV14 and TRBJ2-7, with D unresolved. The V end lost 4 bases, the J end lost 2 bases, and 12 bases lay between the germline ends. Germline V gives CDR1 SGHDN, CDR2 FVKESK. This CDR3 has 14 amino acids.